This is a list of T cell receptor beta chains from one sample in a study of technical replicates of blood from a handful of donors. Only in-frame clones appear in the TCRdb table, and some are missing; sequencing was by immunoSEQ multiplex PCR. This table holds more than 65,000 clones, 88% found once. Input material: PBMCs. Receptors originate from a human donor in good health. Some clones in this sample may be carry-over from other donors' samples. Each CDR3 is given with its conserved first and last residue. D genes are given only for firm matches.

j_gene	d_gene	v_gene	CDR3nt	CDR3aa
TRBJ2-4	TRBD2	TRBV6-6	TGTGCCAGCAGTTTAATAGCGGGGGGCGGCAAAAACATTCAGTACTTC	CASSLIAGGGKNIQYF
TRBJ2-5	.	TRBV7-9	TGTGCCAGCAGCTTAGTATCCCAGGGGCCAAGGGCCCAGTACTTC	CASSLVSQGPRAQYF
TRBJ1-2	.	TRBV4-3	TGCGCCAGCAGCCCCAGCCCGGGACAAATGAACTATGGCTACACCTTC	CASSPSPGQMNYGYTF
TRBJ2-1	TRBD2	TRBV10-3	TGTGCCATCAGTCGGGGGGGTAATGAGCAGTTCTTC	CAISRGGNEQFF
TRBJ2-7	.	TRBV7-2	TGTGCCTTAGCGGTTGGTCCCTACGAGCAGTACTTC	CALAVGPYEQYF
TRBJ1-1	.	TRBV7-2	TGTGCCAGCAGCTTGCGCAGGGGTACTCAGGCTTTCTTT	CASSLRRGTQAFF
TRBJ1-2	.	TRBV19	TGTGCCAGTAGTATAAGGGGCAGGGAATTGGGCTACACCTTC	CASSIRGRELGYTF
TRBJ2-2	TRBD2	TRBV28	TGTGCCAGCAGCTCAGCGGGGGCGGAGAACACCGGGGAGCTGTTTTTT	CASSSAGAENTGELFF
TRBJ2-7	TRBD2	TRBV11-3	TGTGCCAGCAGCTTAGGGACTAGCGGGGGCGAGCAGTACTTC	CASSLGTSGGEQYF
TRBJ2-2	.	TRBV7-6	TGTGCCAGCAGCTTAAGTTTTATAGGGGCACGCACCGGGGAGCTGTTTTTT	CASSLSFIGARTGELFF
TRBJ1-3	.	TRBV2	TGTGCCAGTTTCTTGAGCTCTGGAAACACCATATATTTT	CASFLSSGNTIYF